These 14 T cell receptor beta chains share one sample of origin, sequenced in a study of T cells after yellow fever vaccination. TCRdb analysed the 5' RACE reads with MiXCR anew, one entry per CDR3 protein. The data contain a few hundred thousand distinct CDR3 sequences, around 20% of them singletons. Source: PBMCs, taken before the yellow fever booster vaccination. All receptors derive from a man between 18 and 35 years old who received the YFV17D yellow fever vaccine.

This clonotype has more than one count but fewer than ten. The V and J genes are TRBV7-2 and TRBJ1-5; D may be TRBD1 (6 bases). V dropped 4 bases and J dropped 4 bases, with 11 bases sitting between them. Germline V gene lookup returns CDR1 SGHTA and CDR2 FQGNSA. The CDR3 is 14 residues long. The CDR3 loop is CASSYTGNNQPQHF. The CDR3, as DNA: TGTGCCAGCAGCTACACAGGGAATAATCAGCCCCAGCATTTT.

The rearrangement joins TRBV7-3 to TRBJ2-7; the D is unclear. The V end lost 0 bases, the J end lost 3 bases, and 6 bases lay between the germline ends. The CDR3 extends over 13 amino acids. The V gene's germline CDR1 is SGHTA and CDR2 FQGTGA. The CDR3, as DNA: TGTGCCAGCAGCTTAACACCCAACTACGAGCAGTACGTC. Translated, it gives CASSLTPNYEQYV.

This clonotype showed up just a few times. The rearrangement joins TRBV5-6 to TRBJ1-1; TRBD1 might be the D (6 bases). Per germline, CDR1 SGHDT and CDR2 YYEEEE. This CDR3 is built from 13 residues. V lost 2 bases and J 11 bases, leaving 16 bases between the germline ends. CDR3: CASSFQGQNGAFF. CDR3 sequence (DNA): TGTGCCAGCAGCTTTCAGGGACAAAATGGGGCTTTCTTT.

This rearrangement joins TRBV12-3 or TRBV12-4 to TRBJ1-1; D not resolved. The V and J ends lost 4 bases and 2 bases respectively, with 11 bases between them. The length of the CDR3 is 14 residues. The CDR3 bases are TGTGCCAGCAGTTCGACGGACGGAAACACTGAAGCTTTCTTT. It yields the protein CASSSTDGNTEAFF.

This clonotype was counted a few times. V usage is TRBV6-1 and J usage is TRBJ1-2; no clear D. CDR3 length: 14 residues. Germline CDR1 and CDR2: MNHNS and SASEGT. V gave up 7 bases and J gave up 4 bases, with 16 bases separating them. In DNA form, the CDR3 reads TGTGCCAGCATCCGCCGCGACAAGACCTATGGCTACACCTTC. This translates into CASIRRDKTYGYTF.

V usage is TRBV7-7 and J usage is TRBJ1-6; tentatively, D is TRBD1 (6 bases). Germline V gene data show CDR1 as SSHAT and CDR2 as FNYEAQ (reference sequence). The CDR3 consists of 14 residues. V gave up 5 bases and J gave up 16 bases, with 21 bases separating them. DNA of the CDR3: TGTGCCAGCAGCCCGACAGGAGCTATTCAGGGACTCCACTTT. Amino acid sequence: CASSPTGAIQGLHF.

A few counts support this clonotype. This chain connects TRBV27 to TRBJ2-5, with D unclear. Trimming shortened V by 2 bases and J by 5 bases, and 12 bases separated the two germline ends. Germline V gene sequence: CDR1 MNHEY, CDR2 SMNVEV (reference sequence). This CDR3 comprises 14 residues. The CDR3 sequence: CASSLTALRETQYF. In nucleotides, the CDR3 is TGTGCCAGCAGTTTAACGGCCCTCCGGGAGACCCAGTACTTC.

The chain carries TRBV29-1 and TRBJ2-7; 8 bases agree with TRBD1. The CDR3 is 14 amino acids. Trimming at V came to 1 base and at J to 0 bases, leaving 2 bases not matched to a gene. Germline CDR1 is SQVTM and CDR2 is ANQGSEA. The CDR3 bases are TGCAGCGTTGAAGCACAGGGGGACTCCTACGAGCAGTACTTC. The encoded protein is CSVEAQGDSYEQYF.

This clonotype was seen more than once but under ten times. V and J are TRBV30 and TRBJ1-2; D possibly corresponds to TRBD1 (5 bases). The CDR3 is made up of 15 amino acids. Trimming shortened V by 4 bases and J by 4 bases, and 19 bases separated the two germline ends. Germline values: CDR1 GTSNPN, CDR2 SVGIG (reference sequence). The CDR3 region has the DNA TGTGCCTGGACCCGCCGGTGGGGGAAACCCTATGGCTACACCTTC. This codes for CAWTRRWGKPYGYTF.

This rearrangement joins TRBV23-1 to TRBJ2-4; the D call may be TRBD1 or TRBD2 (6 bases each). TRBV23-1 is classed as an ORF, of uncertain function. V lost 1 base, J lost 8 bases, and 21 bases lay in between. This CDR3 comprises 17 residues. The CDR3 sequence is CASSQLGSWGAEYIQYF. CDR3 bases: TGCGCCAGCAGTCAATTGGGCTCGTGGGGGGCTGAATACATTCAGTACTTC.

This clonotype was counted a few times. The chain recombines TRBV6-5 with TRBJ1-2; D remains ambiguous. There are 14 residues in the CDR3. The V end was cut by 0 bases, the J end by 7 bases, with 12 bases between. From germline, CDR1 is MNHEY and CDR2 SVGAGI. The CDR3 is CASSYSPLIGGYTF. In DNA, the CDR3 is TGTGCCAGCAGTTACTCGCCACTTATAGGTGGCTACACCTTC.

The chain combines TRBV30 with TRBJ2-2; D gene ambiguous. Germline V lookup: CDR1 GTSNPN, CDR2 SVGIG (reference sequence). Trimming pared 3 bases from V and 7 bases from J, leaving 9 bases between. This CDR3 contains 12 residues. The CDR3: CAWRQGGGELFF. DNA for the CDR3: TGTGCCTGGAGACAAGGTGGCGGGGAGCTGTTTTTT.

The chain joins TRBV20-1 to TRBJ2-1, with TRBD2 matching over 10 bases. Germline V gene sequence: CDR1 DFQATT, CDR2 SNEGSKA (reference sequence). The CDR3 has 13 amino acids. V shed 3 bases and J 10 bases; nucleotides not matched to a gene: 6. The CDR3 DNA is TGCAGTGCTAGCGAAGCGGGGGGGCGGGAGCAGTTCTTC. It encodes CSASEAGGREQFF.

The chain recombines TRBV4-2 with TRBJ2-1; D not resolved. The germline V and J ends were trimmed by 0 bases and 4 bases, with 7 bases remaining between them. Germline CDR1 and CDR2: LGHNA and YNFKEQ. The CDR3 length is 14 residues. CDR3 region: CASSQEGLYNEQFF. CDR3 nucleotide sequence: TGTGCCAGCAGCCAAGAAGGGCTTTACAATGAGCAGTTCTTC.